The following is a T cell receptor (beta chain) sequence with its context. This record belongs to a study of control samples from healthy donors and cancer patients. Generated by immunoSEQ multiplex PCR, the TCRdb table keeps only in-frame clones and is missing some. The table records tens of thousands of clones, 70% to 90% of them present only once. Germline assignment: CDR1 SGHTA and CDR2 FQGNSA. V was pared by 2 bases and J by 0 bases, with 14 bases between. The CDR3 covers 17 residues. Material for sequencing was blood. The TCR comes from a man aged 45-60 years in good health. The V gene is TRBV7-2, the J gene TRBJ2-1; D gene uncertain. The CDR3 region is CASSLRGFSSSYNEQFF. The CDR3 DNA follows: TGTGCCAGCAGCTTAAGAGGATTTTCAAGCTCCTACAATGAGCAGTTCTTC.